The clone carrying this TCR beta chain was detected ten times or more. TCRdb reanalysed the PCR reads using MiXCR and keeps one entry per CDR3 protein. The sample holds about 640,000 distinct CDR3 sequences, 20% seen once. This entry is derived from a study of molecular identifiers for immune sequencing clone quantification. The V and J ends lost 5 bases and 0 bases respectively, with 11 bases between them. The germline gives CDR1 SEHNR, CDR2 FQNEAQ (reference sequence). This CDR3 has 14 amino acids. V usage is TRBV7-9 and J usage is TRBJ2-7; D perhaps matches TRBD1 (6 bases). The TCR comes from a human donor in good health. Some libraries in this study had Jurkat cell RNA spiked in. What was sequenced was naive CD8+ T cells from blood, with Jurkat cell RNA spiked in. The sample's subset: FACS-sorted CD8+CD4-CCR7+CD45RA+ naive T cells. CDR3 nucleotides: TGTGCCAGCAGCCGGACAGTTAGCTCCTACGAGCAGTACTTC. It yields the protein CASSRTVSSYEQYF.